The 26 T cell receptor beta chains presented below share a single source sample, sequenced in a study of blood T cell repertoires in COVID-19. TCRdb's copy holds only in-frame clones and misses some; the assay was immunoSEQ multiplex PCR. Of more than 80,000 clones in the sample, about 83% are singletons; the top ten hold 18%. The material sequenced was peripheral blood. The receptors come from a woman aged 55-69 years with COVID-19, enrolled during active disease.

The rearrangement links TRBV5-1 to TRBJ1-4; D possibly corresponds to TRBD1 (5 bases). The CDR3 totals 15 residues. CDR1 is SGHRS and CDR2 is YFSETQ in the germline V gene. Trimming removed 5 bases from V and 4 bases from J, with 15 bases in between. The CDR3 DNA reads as TGCGCCAGCAGTCAAACAGGCCTACATAATGAAAAACTGTTTTTT. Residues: CASSQTGLHNEKLFF.

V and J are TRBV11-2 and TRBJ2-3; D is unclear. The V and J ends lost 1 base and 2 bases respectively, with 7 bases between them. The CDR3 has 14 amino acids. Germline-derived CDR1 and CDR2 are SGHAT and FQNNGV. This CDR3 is CASSLVAYTDTQYF. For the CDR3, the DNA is TGTGCCAGCAGCTTAGTCGCCTACACAGATACGCAGTATTTT. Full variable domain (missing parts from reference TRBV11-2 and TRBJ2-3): EAGVAQSPRYKIIEKRQSVAFWCNPISGHATLYWYQQILGQGPKLLIQFQNNGVVDDSQLPKDRFSAERLKGVDSTLKIQPAKLEDSAVYLCASSLVAYTDTQYFGPGTRLTVL.

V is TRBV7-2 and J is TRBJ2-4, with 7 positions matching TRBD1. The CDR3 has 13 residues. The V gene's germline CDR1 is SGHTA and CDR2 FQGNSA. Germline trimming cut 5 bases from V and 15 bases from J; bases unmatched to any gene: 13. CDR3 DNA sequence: TGTGCCAGCAGCCCAGCCCACAGGGGAGAAGGGTACTTC. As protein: CASSPAHRGEGYF.

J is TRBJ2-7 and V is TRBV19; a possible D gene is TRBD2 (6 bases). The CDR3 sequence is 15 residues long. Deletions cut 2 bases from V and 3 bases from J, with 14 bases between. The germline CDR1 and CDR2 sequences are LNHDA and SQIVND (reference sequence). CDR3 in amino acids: CASSIRWASDYEQYF. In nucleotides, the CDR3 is TGTGCCAGTAGTATACGGTGGGCTAGCGACTACGAGCAGTACTTC.

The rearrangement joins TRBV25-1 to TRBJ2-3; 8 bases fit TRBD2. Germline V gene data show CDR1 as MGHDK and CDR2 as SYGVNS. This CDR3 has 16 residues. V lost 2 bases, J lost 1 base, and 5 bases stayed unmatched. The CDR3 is CASSELSGIRTDTQYF. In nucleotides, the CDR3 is TGTGCCAGCAGTGAACTTAGCGGGATACGCACAGATACGCAGTATTTT.

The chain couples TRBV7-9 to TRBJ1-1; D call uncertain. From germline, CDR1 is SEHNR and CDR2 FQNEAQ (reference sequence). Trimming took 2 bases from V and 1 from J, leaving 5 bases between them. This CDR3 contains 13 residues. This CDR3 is CASSLQENTEAFF. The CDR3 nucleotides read TGTGCCAGCAGCTTACAGGAGAACACTGAAGCTTTCTTT.

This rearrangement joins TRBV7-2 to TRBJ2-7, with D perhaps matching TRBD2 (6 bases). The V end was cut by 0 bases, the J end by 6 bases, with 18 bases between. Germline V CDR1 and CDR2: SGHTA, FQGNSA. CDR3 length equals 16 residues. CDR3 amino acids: CASSLAAGTIFFEQYF. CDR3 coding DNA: TGTGCCAGCAGCTTAGCAGCGGGCACTATTTTTTTCGAGCAGTACTTC.

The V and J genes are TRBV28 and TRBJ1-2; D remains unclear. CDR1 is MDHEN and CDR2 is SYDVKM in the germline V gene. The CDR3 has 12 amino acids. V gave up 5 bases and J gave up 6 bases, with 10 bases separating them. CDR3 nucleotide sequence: TGTGCCAGCAGTGCCCAGGTCGATGGCTACACCTTC. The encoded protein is CASSAQVDGYTF.

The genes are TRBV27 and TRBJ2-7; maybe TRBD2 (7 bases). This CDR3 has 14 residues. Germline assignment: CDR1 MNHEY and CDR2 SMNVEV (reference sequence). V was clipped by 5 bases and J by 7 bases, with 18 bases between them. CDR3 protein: CASSGGGGVREQYF. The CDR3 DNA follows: TGTGCCAGCAGTGGGGGAGGGGGTGTTCGGGAGCAGTACTTC.

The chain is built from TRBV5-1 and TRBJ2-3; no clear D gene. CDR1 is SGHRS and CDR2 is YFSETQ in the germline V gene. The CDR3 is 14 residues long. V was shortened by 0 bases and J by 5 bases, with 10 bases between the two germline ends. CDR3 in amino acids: CASSLEYNEDTQYF. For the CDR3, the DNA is TGCGCCAGCAGCTTGGAGTACAACGAAGATACGCAGTATTTT.

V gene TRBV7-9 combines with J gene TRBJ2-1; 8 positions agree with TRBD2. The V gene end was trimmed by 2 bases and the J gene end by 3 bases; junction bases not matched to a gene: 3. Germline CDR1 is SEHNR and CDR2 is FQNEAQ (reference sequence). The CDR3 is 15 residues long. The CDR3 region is CASSLRGLDYNEQFF. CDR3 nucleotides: TGTGCCAGCAGCTTAAGGGGACTAGACTACAATGAGCAGTTCTTC.

The CDR3 sequence: CSAKQNYEQYF. In DNA form, the CDR3 reads TGCAGTGCTAAACAGAACTACGAGCAGTACTTC. The genes are TRBV20-1 and TRBJ2-7; D gene uncertain. Germline V gene data show CDR1 as DFQATT and CDR2 as SNEGSKA (reference sequence). Trimming removed 4 bases from V and 3 bases from J, with 7 bases in between. The CDR3 runs to 11 residues.

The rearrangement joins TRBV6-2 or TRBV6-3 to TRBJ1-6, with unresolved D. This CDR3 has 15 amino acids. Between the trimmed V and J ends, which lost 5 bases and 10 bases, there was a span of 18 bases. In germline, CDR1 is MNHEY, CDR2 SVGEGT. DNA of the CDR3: TGTGCCAGCAGTGGGCCGGGAGCTAATCGGTCACCCCTCCACTTT. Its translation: CASSGPGANRSPLHF.

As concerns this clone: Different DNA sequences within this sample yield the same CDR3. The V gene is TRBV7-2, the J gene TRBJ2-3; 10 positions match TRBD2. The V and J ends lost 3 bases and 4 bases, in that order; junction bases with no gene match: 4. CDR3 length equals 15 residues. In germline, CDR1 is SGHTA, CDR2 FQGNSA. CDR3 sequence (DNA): TGTGCCAGCAGCTTCTTAGCGGGGGGCCCAGATACGCAGTATTTT. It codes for CASSFLAGGPDTQYF.

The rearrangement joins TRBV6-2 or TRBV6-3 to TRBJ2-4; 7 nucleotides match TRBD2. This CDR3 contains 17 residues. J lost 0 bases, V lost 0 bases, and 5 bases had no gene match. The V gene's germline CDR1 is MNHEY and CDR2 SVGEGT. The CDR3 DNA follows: TGTGCCAGCAGTTACTCGGGCGGGGGAGTAGCCAAAAACATTCAGTACTTC. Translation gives CASSYSGGGVAKNIQYF.

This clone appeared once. In DNA form, the CDR3 reads TGTGCCAGCAGTTACGCCGGGACAAAAACGTACGAGCAGTACTTC. Protein: CASSYAGTKTYEQYF. The chain carries TRBV6-5 and TRBJ2-7, with D perhaps matching TRBD1 (6 bases). CDR1 is MNHEY, CDR2 SVGAGI, per germline. This CDR3 region has 15 residues. V was clipped by 2 bases and J by 4 bases, with 15 bases between them.

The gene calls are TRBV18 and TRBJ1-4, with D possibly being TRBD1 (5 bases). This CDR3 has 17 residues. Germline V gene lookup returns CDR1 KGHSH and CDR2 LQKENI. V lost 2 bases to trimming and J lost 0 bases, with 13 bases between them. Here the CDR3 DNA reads TGTGCCAGCTCACCAGTCTCAGACAGCACAACTAATGAAAAACTGTTTTTT. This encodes CASSPVSDSTTNEKLFF.

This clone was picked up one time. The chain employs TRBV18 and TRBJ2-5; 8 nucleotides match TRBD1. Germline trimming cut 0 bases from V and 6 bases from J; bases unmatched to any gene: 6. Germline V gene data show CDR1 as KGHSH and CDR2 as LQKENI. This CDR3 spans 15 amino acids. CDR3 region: CASSPPAGTGQTQYF. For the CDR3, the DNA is TGTGCCAGCTCACCACCCGCCGGGACAGGACAGACCCAGTACTTC.

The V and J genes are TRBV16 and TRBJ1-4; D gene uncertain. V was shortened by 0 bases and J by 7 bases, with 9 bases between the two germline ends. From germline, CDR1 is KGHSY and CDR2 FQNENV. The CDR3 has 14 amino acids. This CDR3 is CASSQSSGSEKLFF. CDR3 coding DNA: TGTGCCAGCAGCCAATCATCGGGGTCTGAAAAACTGTTTTTT.

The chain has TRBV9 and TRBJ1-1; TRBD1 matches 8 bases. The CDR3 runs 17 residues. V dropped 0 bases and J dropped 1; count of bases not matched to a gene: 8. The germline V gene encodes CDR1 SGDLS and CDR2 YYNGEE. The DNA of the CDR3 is TGTGCCAGCAGCGTAGGACGTGGCAGGGGGCGGAACACTGAAGCTTTCTTT. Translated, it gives CASSVGRGRGRNTEAFF. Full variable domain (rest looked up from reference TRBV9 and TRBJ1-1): DSGVTQTPKHLITATGQRVTLRCSPRSGDLSVYWYQQSLDQGLQFLIQYYNGEERAKGNILERFSAQQFPDLHSELNLSSLELGDSALYFCASSVGRGRGRNTEAFFGQGTRLTVV.

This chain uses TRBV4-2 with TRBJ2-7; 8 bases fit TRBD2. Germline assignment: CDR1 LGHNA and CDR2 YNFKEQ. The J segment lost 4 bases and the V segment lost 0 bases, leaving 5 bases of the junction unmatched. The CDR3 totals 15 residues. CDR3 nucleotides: TGTGCCAGCAGCCAAGAGAGAGCGGGGGTGTACGAGCAGTACTTC. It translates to CASSQERAGVYEQYF.

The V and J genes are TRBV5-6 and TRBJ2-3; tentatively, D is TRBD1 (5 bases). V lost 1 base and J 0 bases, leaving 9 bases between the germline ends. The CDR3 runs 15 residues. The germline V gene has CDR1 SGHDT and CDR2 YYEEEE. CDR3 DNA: TGTGCCAGCAGCTTGCGCACAGGTAGCACAGATACGCAGTATTTT. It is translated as CASSLRTGSTDTQYF.

The CDR3 DNA sequence: TGTGCCACCAGCAGAGATGGACAGAGCAATCAGCCCCAGCATTTT. Its protein product is CATSRDGQSNQPQHF. The chain has TRBV15 and TRBJ1-5; a possible D gene is TRBD1 (6 bases). Germline CDR1 is LNHNV and CDR2 is YYDKDF (reference sequence). Trimming removed 0 bases at V and 1 base at J, with 7 bases between. The CDR3 extends over 15 amino acids.

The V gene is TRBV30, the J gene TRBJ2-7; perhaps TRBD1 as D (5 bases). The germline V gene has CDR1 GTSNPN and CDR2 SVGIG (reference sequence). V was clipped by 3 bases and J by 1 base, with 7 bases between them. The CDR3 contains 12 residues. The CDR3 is CAWSPGSYEQYF. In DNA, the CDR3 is TGTGCCTGGAGCCCAGGGTCCTACGAGCAGTACTTC. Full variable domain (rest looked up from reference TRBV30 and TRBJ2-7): SQTIHQWPATLVQPVGSPLSLECTVEGTSNPNLYWYRQAAGRGLQLLFYSVGIGQISSEVPQNLSASRPQDRQFILSSKKLLLSDSGFYLCAWSPGSYEQYFGPGTRLTVT.

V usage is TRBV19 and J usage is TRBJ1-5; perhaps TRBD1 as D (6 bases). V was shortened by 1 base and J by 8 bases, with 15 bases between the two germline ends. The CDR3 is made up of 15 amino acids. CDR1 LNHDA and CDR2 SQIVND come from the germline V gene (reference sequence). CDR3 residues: CASSIGGRLGKPQHF. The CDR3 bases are TGTGCCAGTAGTATAGGGGGGCGCTTGGGAAAGCCCCAGCATTTT. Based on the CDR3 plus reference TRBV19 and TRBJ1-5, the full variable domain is DGGITQSPKYLFRKEGQNVTLSCEQNLNHDAMYWYRQDPGQGLRLIYYSQIVNDFQKGDIAEGYSVSREKKESFPLTVTSAQKNPTAFYLCASSIGGRLGKPQHFGDGTRLSIL.

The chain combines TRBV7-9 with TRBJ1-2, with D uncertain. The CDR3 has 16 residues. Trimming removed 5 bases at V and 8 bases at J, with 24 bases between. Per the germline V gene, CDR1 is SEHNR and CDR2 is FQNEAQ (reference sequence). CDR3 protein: CASSPPGWLVRLGYTF. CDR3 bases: TGTGCCAGCAGCCCACCGGGATGGTTGGTGCGCCTGGGCTACACCTTC.